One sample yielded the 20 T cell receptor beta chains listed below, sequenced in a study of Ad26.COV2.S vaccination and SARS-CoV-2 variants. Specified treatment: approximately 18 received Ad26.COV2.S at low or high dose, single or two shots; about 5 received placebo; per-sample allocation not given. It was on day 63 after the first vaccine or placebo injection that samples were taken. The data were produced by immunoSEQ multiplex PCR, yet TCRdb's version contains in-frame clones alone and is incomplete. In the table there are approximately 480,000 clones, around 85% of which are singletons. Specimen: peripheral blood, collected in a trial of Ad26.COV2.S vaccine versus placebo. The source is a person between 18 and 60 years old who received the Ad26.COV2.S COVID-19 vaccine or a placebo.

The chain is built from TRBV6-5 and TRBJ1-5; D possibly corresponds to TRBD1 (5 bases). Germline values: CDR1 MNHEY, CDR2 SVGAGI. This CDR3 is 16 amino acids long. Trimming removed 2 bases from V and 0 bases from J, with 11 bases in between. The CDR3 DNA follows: TGTGCCAGCAGTTACGGGGGACCTGATAGCAATCAGCCCCAGCATTTT. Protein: CASSYGGPDSNQPQHF.

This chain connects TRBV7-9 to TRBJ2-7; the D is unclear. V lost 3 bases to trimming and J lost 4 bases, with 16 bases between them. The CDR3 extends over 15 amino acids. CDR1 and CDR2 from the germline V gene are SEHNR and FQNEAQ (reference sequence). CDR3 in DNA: TGTGCCAGCAGCTTCCTCCCGGCACCCCAATACGAGCAGTACTTC. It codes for CASSFLPAPQYEQYF.

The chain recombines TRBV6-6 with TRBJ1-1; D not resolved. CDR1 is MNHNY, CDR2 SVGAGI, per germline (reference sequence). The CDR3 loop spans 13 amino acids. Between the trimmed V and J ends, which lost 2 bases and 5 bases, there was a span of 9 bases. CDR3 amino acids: CASSYPQGTEAFF. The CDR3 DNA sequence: TGTGCCAGCAGTTACCCTCAAGGGACTGAAGCTTTCTTT.

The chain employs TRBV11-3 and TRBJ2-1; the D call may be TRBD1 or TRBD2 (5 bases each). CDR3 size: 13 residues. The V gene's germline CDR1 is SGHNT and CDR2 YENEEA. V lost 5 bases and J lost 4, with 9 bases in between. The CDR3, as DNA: TGTGCCAGCAGCACTAGGGGATACAATGAGCAGTTCTTC. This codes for CASSTRGYNEQFF.

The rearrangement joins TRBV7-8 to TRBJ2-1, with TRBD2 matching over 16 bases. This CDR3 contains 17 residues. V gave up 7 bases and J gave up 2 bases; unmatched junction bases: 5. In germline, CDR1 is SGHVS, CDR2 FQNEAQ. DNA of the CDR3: TGTGCCAGCATCCCGGGACTAGCGGGAGGGCCCTACAATGAGCAGTTCTTC. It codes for CASIPGLAGGPYNEQFF.

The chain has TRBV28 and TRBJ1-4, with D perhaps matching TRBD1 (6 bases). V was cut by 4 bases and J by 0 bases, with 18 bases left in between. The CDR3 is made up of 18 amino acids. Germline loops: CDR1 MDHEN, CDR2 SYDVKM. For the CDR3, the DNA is TGTGCCAGCAGTTCCGGACAGCGCACATTTGCAACTAATGAAAAACTGTTTTTT. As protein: CASSSGQRTFATNEKLFF.

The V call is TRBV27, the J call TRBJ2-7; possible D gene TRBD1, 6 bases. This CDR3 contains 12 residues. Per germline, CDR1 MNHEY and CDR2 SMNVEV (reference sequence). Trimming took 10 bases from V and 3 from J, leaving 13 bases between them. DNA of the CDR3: TGTGCCACCACAGGGCCATACTACGAGCAGTACTTC. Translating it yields CATTGPYYEQYF.

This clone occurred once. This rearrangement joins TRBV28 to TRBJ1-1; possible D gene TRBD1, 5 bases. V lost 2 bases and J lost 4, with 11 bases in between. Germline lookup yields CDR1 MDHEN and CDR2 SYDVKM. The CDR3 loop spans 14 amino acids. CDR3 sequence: CASSLKGIGTEAFF. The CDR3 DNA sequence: TGTGCCAGCAGTTTAAAGGGGATAGGCACTGAAGCTTTCTTT.

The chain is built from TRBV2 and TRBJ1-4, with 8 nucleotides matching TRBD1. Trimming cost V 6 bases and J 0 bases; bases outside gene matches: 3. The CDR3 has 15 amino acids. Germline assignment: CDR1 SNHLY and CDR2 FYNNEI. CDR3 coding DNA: TGTGCCAGCAGGCGGGACAGGCCAACTAATGAAAAACTGTTTTTT. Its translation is CASRRDRPTNEKLFF. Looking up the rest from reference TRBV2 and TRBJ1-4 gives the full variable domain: EPEVTQTPSHQVTQMGQEVILRCVPISNHLYFYWYRQILGQKVEFLVSFYNNEISEKSEIFDDQFSVERPDGSNFTLKIRSTKLEDSAMYFCASRRDRPTNEKLFFGSGTQLSVL.

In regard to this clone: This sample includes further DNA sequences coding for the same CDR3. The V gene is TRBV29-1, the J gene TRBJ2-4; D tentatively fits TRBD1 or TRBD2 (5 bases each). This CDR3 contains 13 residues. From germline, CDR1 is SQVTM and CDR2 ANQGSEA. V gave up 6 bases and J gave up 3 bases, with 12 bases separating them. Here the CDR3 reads CSVDPGGKNIQYF. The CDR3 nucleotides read TGCAGCGTCGACCCTGGGGGCAAAAACATTCAGTACTTC.

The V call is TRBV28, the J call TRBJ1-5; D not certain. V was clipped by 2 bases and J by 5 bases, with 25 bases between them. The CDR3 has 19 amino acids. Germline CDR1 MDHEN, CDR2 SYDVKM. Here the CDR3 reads CASSLLFSLVTRSDQPQHF. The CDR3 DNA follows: TGTGCCAGCAGTTTACTTTTTTCGTTAGTTACACGTAGTGATCAGCCCCAGCATTTT.

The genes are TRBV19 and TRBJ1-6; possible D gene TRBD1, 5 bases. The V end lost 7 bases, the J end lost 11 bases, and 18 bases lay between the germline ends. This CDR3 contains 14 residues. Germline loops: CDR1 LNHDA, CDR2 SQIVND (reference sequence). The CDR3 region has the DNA TGTGCCAGTAACTCTCAAGCGGGGGGGACACCCCTCCACTTT. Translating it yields CASNSQAGGTPLHF.

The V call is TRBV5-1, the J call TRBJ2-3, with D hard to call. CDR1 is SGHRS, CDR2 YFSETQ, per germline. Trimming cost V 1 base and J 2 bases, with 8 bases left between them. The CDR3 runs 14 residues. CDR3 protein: CASSLLGHTDTQYF. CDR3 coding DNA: TGCGCCAGCAGCTTGTTGGGTCACACAGATACGCAGTATTTT.

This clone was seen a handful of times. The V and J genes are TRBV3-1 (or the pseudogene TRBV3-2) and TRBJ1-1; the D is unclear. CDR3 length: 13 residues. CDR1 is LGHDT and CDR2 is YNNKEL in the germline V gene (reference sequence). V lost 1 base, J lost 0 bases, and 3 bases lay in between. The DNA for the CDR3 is TGTGCCAGCAGCCAAGTGATGAACACTGAAGCTTTCTTT. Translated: CASSQVMNTEAFF.

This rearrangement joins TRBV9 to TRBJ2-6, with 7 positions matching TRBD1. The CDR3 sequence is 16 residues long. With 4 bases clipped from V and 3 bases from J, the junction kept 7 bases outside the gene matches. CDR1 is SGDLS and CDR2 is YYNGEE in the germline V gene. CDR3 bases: TGTGCCAGCAGCCCATTTAGGGGGCTTGGGGCCAACGTCCTGACTTTC. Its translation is CASSPFRGLGANVLTF.

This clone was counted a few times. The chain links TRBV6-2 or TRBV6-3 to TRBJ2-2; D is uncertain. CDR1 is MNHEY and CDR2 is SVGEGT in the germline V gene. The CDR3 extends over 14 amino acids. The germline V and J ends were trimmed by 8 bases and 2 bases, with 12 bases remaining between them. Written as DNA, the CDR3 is TGTGCCAGCGGCCGGATCGCCAACACCGGGGAGCTGTTTTTT. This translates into CASGRIANTGELFF.

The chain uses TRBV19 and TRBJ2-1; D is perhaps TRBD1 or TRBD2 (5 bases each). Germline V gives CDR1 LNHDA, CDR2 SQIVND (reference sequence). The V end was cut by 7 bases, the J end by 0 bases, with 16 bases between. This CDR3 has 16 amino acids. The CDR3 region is CASTRRAGSSYNEQFF. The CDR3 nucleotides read TGTGCCAGTACCCGCCGGGCAGGGAGCTCCTACAATGAGCAGTTCTTC.

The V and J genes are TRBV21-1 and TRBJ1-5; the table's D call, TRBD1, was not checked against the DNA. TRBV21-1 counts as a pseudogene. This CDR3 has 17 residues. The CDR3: CASSGPRTGDSNQPQHF. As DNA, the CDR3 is TGTGCCAGCAGCGGCCCCAGGACAGGGGATAGCAATCAGCCCCAGCATTTT.

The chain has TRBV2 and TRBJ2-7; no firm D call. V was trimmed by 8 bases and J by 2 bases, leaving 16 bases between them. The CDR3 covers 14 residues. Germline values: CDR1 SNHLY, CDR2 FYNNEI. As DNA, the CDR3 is TGTGCCAGCTCTCCCAGAATAGAGCCCTACGAGCAGTACTTC. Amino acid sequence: CASSPRIEPYEQYF.

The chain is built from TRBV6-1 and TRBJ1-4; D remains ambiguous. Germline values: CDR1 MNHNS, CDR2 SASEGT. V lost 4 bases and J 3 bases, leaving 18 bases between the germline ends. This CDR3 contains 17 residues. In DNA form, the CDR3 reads TGTGCCAGCAGTGCCTACAATACCGGCGGCGCTAATGAAAAACTGTTTTTT. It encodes CASSAYNTGGANEKLFF.